This T cell receptor beta chain was sequenced for a study of vaccination and CD4 T cells after COVID-19. Treatment given: approximately nine-day PBMC culture with coronavirus spike peptide pools or control peptides (ViraFEST assay). Once cultured about eleven days, CD4+ T cells underwent isolation by negative selection. Turning to this clonotype: Its antigen remains unidentified.

An Oncomine TCR Beta short-read assay was used to sequence the DNA from cultured CD4+ T cells. TCRdb called the PCR reads again in MiXCR, with one record for every CDR3 protein. The sample holds around 13,000 distinct CDR3 sequences, approximately 56% seen once. The sequence came from a human donor who had recovered from COVID-19. Sequencing was done on a sample of CD4+ T cells from blood, cultured in vitro.

The CDR3 is CASSLGHSLANQPQHF. The CDR3 coding sequence is TGTGCCAGCAGCTTAGGGCACAGTCTCGCGAATCAGCCCCAGCATTTT. The V and J genes are TRBV7-9 and TRBJ1-5; unclear D gene. CDR1 and CDR2 from the germline V gene are SEHNR and FQNEAQ (reference sequence). The CDR3 extends over 16 amino acids. Trimming took 1 base from V and 4 from J, leaving 14 bases between them.